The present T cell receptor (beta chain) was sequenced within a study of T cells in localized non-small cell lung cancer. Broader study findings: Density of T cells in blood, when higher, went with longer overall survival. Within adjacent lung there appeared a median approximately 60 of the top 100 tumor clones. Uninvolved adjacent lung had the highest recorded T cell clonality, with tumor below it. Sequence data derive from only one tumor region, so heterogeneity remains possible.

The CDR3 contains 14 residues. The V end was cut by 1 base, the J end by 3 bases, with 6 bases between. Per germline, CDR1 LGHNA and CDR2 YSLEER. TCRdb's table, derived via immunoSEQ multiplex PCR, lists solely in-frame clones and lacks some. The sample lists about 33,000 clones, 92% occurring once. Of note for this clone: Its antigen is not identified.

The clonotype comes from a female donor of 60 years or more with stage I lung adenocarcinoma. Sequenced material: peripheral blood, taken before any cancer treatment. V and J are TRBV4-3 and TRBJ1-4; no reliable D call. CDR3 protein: CASSQGRANEKLFF. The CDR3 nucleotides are TGCGCCAGCAGCCAAGGGAGGGCTAATGAAAAACTGTTTTTT.